Listed here is a single TCR beta chain. Its antigen is undetermined. This record comes from a study of CD8+CD57+ T cells in acquired aplastic anemia. At the level of the study: Isolated CD4+ and CD8+ cells, once sorted, yielded DNA averaging around 3 ug. Study findings and constraints: Around 29 CD8+ CDR3 sequences were shared between patients and controls.

V dropped 8 bases and J dropped 4; count of bases not matched to a gene: 12. This CDR3 is built from 14 residues. Germline V gene lookup returns CDR1 DFQATT and CDR2 SNEGSKA (reference sequence). Genomic DNA was employed as the template in profiling TCR beta VDJ and CDR3. TCRdb reprocessed the reads with MiXCR, giving one entry per CDR3 protein. The sample yields more than 150,000 distinct CDR3 sequences, around 45% seen once. The sequence was obtained from a human donor in good health. The sample comprised sorted CD4+, CD8+, or CD8+CD57+ T cells (not recorded which) from PBMCs. The chain recombines TRBV20-1 with TRBJ2-7; 9 nucleotides align to TRBD1. This CDR3 is CSRENRGPPYEQYF. CDR3 DNA: TGCAGTCGGGAAAACAGGGGGCCTCCGTACGAGCAGTACTTC.